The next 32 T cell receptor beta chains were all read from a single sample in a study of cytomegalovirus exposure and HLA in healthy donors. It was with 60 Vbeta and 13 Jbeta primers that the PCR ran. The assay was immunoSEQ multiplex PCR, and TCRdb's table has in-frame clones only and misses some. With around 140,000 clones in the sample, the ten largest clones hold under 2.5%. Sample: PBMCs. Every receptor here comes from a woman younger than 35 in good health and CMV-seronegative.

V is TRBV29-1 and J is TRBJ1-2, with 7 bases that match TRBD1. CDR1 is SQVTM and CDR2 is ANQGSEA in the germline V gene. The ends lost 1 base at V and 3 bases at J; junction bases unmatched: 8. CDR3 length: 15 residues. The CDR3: CSVEGTGEVDYGYTF. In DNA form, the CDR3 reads TGCAGCGTTGAAGGAACAGGGGAGGTAGACTATGGCTACACCTTC.

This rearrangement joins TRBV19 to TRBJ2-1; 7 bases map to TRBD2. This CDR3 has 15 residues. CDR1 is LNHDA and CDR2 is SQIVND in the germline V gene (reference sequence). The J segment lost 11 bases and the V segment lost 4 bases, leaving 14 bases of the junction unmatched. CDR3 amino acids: CASSNTQSLAAQQFF. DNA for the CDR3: TGTGCCAGTAGTAACACGCAGAGCCTAGCGGCCCAGCAGTTCTTC.

Here the CDR3 reads CASSSGQGDNGYTF. DNA for the CDR3: TGTGCCAGCAGCTCGGGACAGGGGGACAATGGCTACACCTTC. The chain links TRBV5-4 to TRBJ1-2; 11 bases map to TRBD1. Per germline, CDR1 SGHNT and CDR2 YYREEE (reference sequence). The CDR3 totals 14 residues. V dropped 3 bases and J dropped 6; count of bases not matched to a gene: 4.

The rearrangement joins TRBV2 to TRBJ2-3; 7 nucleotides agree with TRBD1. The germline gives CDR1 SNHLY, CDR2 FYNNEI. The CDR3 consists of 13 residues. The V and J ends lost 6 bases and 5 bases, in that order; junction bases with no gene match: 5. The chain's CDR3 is CASRKTGRDTQYF. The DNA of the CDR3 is TGTGCCAGCAGAAAGACAGGGAGAGATACGCAGTATTTT.

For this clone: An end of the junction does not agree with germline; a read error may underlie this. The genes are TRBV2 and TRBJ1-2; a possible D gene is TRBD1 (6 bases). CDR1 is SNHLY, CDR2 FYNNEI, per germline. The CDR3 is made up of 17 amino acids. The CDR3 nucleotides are TGTGCCTGCAGCGATCGACATGACCGGGACACTAACTATGGCTACACCTTC. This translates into CACSDRHDRDTNYGYTF.

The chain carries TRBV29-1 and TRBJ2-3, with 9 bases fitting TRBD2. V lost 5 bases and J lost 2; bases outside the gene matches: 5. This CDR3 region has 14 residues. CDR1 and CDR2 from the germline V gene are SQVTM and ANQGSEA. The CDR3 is CSVRREGTTDTQYF. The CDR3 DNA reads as TGCAGCGTTCGGCGGGAGGGGACCACAGATACGCAGTATTTT.

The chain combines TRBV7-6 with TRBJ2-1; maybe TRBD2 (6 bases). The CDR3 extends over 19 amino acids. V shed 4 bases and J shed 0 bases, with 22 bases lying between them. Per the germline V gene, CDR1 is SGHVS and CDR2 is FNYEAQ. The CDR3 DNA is TGTGCCAGCAGCTCACAGAGATCCCTAGCGTACAGCTCCTACAATGAGCAGTTCTTC. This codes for CASSSQRSLAYSSYNEQFF.

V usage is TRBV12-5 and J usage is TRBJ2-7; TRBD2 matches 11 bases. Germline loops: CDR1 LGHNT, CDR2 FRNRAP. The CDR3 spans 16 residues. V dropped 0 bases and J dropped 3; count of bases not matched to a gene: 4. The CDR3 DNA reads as TGTGCTAGTGGTTTGGTACTAGGGACTAGCGGCTACGAGCAGTACTTC. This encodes CASGLVLGTSGYEQYF.

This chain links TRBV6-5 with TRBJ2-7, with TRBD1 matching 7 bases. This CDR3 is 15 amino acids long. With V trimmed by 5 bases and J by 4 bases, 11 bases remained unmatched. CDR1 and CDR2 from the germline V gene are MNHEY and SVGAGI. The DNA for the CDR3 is TGTGCCAGCAGTGGAGGACAGGCCAGGGGGTACGAGCAGTACTTC. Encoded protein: CASSGGQARGYEQYF.

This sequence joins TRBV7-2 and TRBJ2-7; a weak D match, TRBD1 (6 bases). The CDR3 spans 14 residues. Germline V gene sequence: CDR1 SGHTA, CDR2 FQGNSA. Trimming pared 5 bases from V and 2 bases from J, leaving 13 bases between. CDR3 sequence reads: CASSLGPGAYEQYV. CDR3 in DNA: TGTGCCAGCAGCCTCGGGCCAGGGGCCTACGAGCAGTACGTC.

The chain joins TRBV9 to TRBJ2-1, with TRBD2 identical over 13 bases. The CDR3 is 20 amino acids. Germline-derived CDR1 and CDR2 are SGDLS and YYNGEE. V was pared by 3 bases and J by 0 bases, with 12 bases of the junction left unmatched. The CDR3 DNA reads TGTGCCAGCAGCGCTGGAGGTGGGACTAGCGGGGATAGCTCCTACAATGAGCAGTTCTTC. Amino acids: CASSAGGGTSGDSSYNEQFF.

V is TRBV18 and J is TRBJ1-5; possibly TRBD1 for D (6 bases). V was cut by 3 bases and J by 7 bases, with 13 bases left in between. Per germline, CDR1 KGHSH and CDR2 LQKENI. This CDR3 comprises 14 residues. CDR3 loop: CASSPNRDEQPQHF. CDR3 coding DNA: TGTGCCAGCTCACCGAACAGGGATGAACAGCCCCAGCATTTT.

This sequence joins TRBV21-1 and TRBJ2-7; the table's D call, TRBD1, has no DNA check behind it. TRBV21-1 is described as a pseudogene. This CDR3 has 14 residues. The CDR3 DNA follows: TGTGCCAGCAGCTTACAACGGGACAGCTACGAGCAGTACGTC. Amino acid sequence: CASSLQRDSYEQYV.

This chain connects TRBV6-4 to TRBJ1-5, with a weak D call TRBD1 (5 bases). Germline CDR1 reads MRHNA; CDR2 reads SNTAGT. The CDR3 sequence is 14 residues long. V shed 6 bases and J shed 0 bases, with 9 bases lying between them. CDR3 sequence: CASSTDSSNQPQHF. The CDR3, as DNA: TGTGCCAGCAGCACCGACAGTAGCAATCAGCCCCAGCATTTT.

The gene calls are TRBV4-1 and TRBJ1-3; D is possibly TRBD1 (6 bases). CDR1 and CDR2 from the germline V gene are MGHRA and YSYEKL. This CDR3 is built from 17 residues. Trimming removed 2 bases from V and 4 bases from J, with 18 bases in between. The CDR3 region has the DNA TGCGCCAGCAGCCAAATACTTAGGACAGAATTGGGAAACACCATATATTTT. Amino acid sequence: CASSQILRTELGNTIYF.

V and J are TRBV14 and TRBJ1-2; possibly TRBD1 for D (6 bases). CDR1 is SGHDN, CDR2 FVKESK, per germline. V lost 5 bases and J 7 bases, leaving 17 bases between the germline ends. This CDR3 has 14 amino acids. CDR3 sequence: CASSTRQDPGGYTF. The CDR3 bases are TGTGCCAGCAGCACAAGACAGGACCCCGGTGGCTACACCTTC. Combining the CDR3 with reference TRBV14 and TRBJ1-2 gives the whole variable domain EAGVTQFPSHSVIEKGQTVTLRCDPISGHDNLYWYRRVMGKEIKFLLHFVKESKQDESGMPNNRFLAERTGGTYSTLKVQPAELEDSGVYFCASSTRQDPGGYTFGSGTRLTVV.

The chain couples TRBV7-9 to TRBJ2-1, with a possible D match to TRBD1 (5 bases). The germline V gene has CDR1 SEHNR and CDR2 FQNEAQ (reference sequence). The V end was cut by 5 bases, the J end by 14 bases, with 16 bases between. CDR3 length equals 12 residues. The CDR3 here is CASSRSGYPEFF. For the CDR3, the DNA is TGTGCCAGCAGCCGATCAGGGTACCCAGAGTTCTTC.

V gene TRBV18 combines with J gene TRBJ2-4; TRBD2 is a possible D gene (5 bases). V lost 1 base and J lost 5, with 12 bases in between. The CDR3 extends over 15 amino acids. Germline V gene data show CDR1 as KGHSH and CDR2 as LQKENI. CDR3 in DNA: TGTGCCAGCTCACCACAGGTCGGGAAGGAAAACATTCAGTACTTC. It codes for CASSPQVGKENIQYF.

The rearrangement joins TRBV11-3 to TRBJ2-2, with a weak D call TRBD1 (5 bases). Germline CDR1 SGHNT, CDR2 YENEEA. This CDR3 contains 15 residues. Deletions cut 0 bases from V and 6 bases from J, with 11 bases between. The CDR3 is CASSLDVGLAGELFF. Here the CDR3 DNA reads TGTGCCAGCAGCTTAGATGTGGGGCTTGCCGGGGAGCTGTTTTTT.

CDR3 DNA: TGTGCCAGCAGCCCCGCTTCAGGGCCGGGAAACACCATATATTTT. Encoded protein: CASSPASGPGNTIYF. This rearrangement joins TRBV7-9 to TRBJ1-3, with D possibly being TRBD1 (5 bases). Germline V gene lookup returns CDR1 SEHNR and CDR2 FQNEAQ (reference sequence). V shed 5 bases and J shed 4 bases, with 15 bases lying between them. The CDR3 runs to 15 residues.

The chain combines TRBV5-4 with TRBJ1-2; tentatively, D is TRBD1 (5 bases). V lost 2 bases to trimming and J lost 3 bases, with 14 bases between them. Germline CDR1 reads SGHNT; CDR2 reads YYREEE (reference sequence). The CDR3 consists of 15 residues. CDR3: CASSFSRQTYYGYTF. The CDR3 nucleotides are TGTGCCAGCAGCTTTTCCAGACAGACTTACTATGGCTACACCTTC.

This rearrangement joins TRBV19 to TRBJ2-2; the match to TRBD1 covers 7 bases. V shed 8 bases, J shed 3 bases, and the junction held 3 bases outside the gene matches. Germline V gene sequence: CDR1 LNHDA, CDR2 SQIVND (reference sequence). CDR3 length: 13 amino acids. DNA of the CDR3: TGTGCCAGTTCGCAGGGGGACACCGGGGAGCTGTTTTTT. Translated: CASSQGDTGELFF. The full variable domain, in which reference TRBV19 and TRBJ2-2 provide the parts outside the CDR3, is DGGITQSPKYLFRKEGQNVTLSCEQNLNHDAMYWYRQDPGQGLRLIYYSQIVNDFQKGDIAEGYSVSREKKESFPLTVTSAQKNPTAFYLCASSQGDTGELFFGEGSRLTVL.

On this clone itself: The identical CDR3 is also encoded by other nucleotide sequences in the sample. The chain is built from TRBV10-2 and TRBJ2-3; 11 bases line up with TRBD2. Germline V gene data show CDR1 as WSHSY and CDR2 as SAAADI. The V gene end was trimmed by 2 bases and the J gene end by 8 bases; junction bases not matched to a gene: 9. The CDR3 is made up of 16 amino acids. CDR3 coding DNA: TGCGCCAGCAGTGAGGGGGTAGCGGGAGGGCCAGGTACGCAGTATTTT. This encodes CASSEGVAGGPGTQYF.

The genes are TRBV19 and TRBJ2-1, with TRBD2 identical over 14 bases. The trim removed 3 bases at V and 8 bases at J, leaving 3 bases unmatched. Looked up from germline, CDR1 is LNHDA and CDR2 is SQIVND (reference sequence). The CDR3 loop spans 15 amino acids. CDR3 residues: CASSIGTSGSDEQFF. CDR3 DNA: TGTGCCAGTAGTATTGGGACTAGCGGGAGTGATGAGCAGTTCTTC.

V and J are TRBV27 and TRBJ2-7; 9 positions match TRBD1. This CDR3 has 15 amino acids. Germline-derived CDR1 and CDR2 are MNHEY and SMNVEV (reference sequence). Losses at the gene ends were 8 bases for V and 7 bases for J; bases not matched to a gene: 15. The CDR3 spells CASGILQGAPREQYF. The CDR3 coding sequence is TGTGCCAGCGGTATCCTACAGGGGGCGCCGAGGGAGCAGTACTTC.

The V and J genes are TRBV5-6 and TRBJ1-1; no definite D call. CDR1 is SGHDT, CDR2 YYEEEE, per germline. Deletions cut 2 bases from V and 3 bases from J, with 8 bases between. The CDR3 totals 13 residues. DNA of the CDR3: TGTGCCAGCAGCTTCGAGGCCTACACTGAAGCTTTCTTT. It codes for CASSFEAYTEAFF.

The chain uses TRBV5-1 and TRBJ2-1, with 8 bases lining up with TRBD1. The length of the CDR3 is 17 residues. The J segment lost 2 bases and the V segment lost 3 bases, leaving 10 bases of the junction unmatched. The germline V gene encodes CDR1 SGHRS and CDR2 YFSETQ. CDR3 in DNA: TGCGCCAGCAGCTCGAGGCCCCGGACAGGGACCTACAATGAGCAGTTCTTC. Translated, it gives CASSSRPRTGTYNEQFF.

CDR3 DNA: TGTGCCAGCAGCCCGGGACTTTTCTACGAGCAGTACTTC. This gives the protein CASSPGLFYEQYF. The chain couples TRBV5-4 to TRBJ2-7; D is possibly TRBD2 (6 bases). This CDR3 has 13 amino acids. The V and J ends lost 4 bases and 3 bases respectively, with 11 bases between them. Per germline, CDR1 SGHNT and CDR2 YYREEE (reference sequence).

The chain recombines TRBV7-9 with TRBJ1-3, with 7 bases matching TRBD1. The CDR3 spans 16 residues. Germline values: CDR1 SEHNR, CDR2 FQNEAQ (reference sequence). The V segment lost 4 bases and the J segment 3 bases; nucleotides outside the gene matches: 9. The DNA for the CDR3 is TGTGCCAGCAGCTCCCGGACAGGCGTGGATGGAAACACCATATATTTT. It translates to CASSSRTGVDGNTIYF.

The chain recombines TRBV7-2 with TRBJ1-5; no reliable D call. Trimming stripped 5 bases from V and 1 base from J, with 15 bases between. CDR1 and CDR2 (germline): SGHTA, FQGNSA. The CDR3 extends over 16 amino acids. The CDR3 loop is CASSPSGLLSNQPQHF. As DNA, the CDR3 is TGTGCCAGCAGCCCTTCGGGGTTGTTGAGCAATCAGCCCCAGCATTTT.

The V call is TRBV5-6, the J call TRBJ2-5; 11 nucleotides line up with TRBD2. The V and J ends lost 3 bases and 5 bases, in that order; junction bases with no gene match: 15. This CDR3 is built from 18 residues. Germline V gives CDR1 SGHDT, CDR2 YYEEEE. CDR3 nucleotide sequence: TGTGCCAGCAGCTCGATACTTGATAGCGGGAGGGTAGGCGAGACCCAGTACTTC. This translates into CASSSILDSGRVGETQYF. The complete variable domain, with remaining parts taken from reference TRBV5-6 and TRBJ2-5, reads DAGVTQSPTHLIKTRGQQVTLRCSPKSGHDTVSWYQQALGQGPQFIFQYYEEEERQRGNFPDRFSGHQFPNYSSELNVNALLLGDSALYLCASSSILDSGRVGETQYFGPGTRLLVL.

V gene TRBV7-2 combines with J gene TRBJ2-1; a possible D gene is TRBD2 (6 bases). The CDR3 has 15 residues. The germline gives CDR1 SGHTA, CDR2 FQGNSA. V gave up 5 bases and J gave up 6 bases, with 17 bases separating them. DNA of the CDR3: TGTGCCAGCAGCCCCTGGGCGGGGAATAGCAATGAGCAGTTCTTC. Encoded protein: CASSPWAGNSNEQFF.